This T cell receptor (beta chain) was captured in a study of human T cells and chemical hapten exposure. This clonotype was counted at least ten times. MiXCR, run by TCRdb on the RACE reads, gives a single entry per CDR3 protein. The table has 140,000 or so distinct CDR3 sequences, roughly 12% seen once. The CDR3 length is 14 residues. Germline V gene data show CDR1 as MNHEY and CDR2 as SMNVEV (reference sequence). Trimming cost V 5 bases and J 0 bases, with 10 bases left between them. Sample time point: patch test 2, 6 weeks after DPC sensitization. Noted treatment: therapeutic diphenylcyclopropenone sensitization with weekly scalp DPC.

The TCR was taken from a woman between 45 and 60 years old with alopecia areata. Some clones in this sample may be carry-over from other donors' samples. The rearrangement joins TRBV27 to TRBJ1-1; D perhaps matches TRBD1 (5 bases). This specimen consisted of whole blood, obtained in connection with sensitization to the hapten diphenylcyclopropenone (DPC). CDR3: CASSKDTVNTEAFF. The CDR3 nucleotides read TGTGCCAGCAGTAAGGACACAGTGAACACTGAAGCTTTCTTT.